Listed below are T cell receptor beta chains from one sample, sequenced in a study of control samples from healthy donors and cancer patients. Method: immunoSEQ multiplex PCR; TCRdb's copy keeps in-frame clones and lacks some. Of around 50,000 clones listed, around nine tenths are singletons. What was sequenced was PBMCs. The receptor source for this set is a man aged 40-49 years with colorectal cancer. Both conserved end residues are part of each CDR3. Each record gives: D gene, V gene, J gene, clone size, CDR3 DNA, CDR3 protein. A D gene is named only where the DNA matches it firmly. Clone sizes are given selectively: once, few, many, or a class where the clone is expanded.

D: .
V: TRBV5-1
J: TRBJ2-7
size: .
DNA: TGCGCCAGCAGCTTGGATCGCCCAGGGACGGGGGAGCAGTACTTC
CDR3: CASSLDRPGTGEQYF

D: .
V: TRBV12-3/TRBV12-4
J: TRBJ2-4
size: .
DNA: TGTGCCAGCTCGGCCAAAAACATTCAGTACTTC
CDR3: CASSAKNIQYF

D: .
V: TRBV5-1
J: TRBJ1-1
size: .
DNA: TGCGCCAGCAAATCGGGGGGGTGGAACACTGAAGCTTTCTTT
CDR3: CASKSGGWNTEAFF

D: .
V: TRBV7-2
J: TRBJ2-3
size: few
DNA: TGTGCCAGCAGCTTAGATTCTCGGGGGGCGAATACGCAGTATTTT
CDR3: CASSLDSRGANTQYF

D: TRBD1
V: TRBV6-6
J: TRBJ1-5
size: .
DNA: TGTGCCAGCAGTTACCTCGGGACAGGGACCAATCAGCCCCAGCATTTT
CDR3: CASSYLGTGTNQPQHF

D: .
V: TRBV6-2/TRBV6-3
J: TRBJ2-2
size: .
DNA: TGTGCCAGCAGTAACACGAACACCGGGGAGCTGTTTTTT
CDR3: CASSNTNTGELFF

D: .
V: TRBV6-2/TRBV6-3
J: TRBJ2-7
size: .
DNA: TGTGCCAGCAGCCGACTAGTAAGATACGAGCAGTACTTC
CDR3: CASSRLVRYEQYF

D: TRBD1
V: TRBV2
J: TRBJ1-5
size: .
DNA: TGTGCCAGCAGTGTTAGGGGGACCGGGACAGGGGGATCGCCCCAGCATTTT
CDR3: CASSVRGTGTGGSPQHF

D: .
V: TRBV3-1/TRBV3-2
J: TRBJ2-5
size: .
DNA: TGTGCCAGCAGCCCACGGGGCGGGTTAGAGACCCAGTACTTC
CDR3: CASSPRGGLETQYF

D: .
V: TRBV11-2
J: TRBJ1-1
size: .
DNA: TGTGCCAGCAGGGGGGGTCGGGGGACGGTGATGAACACTGAAGCTTTCTTT
CDR3: CASRGGRGTVMNTEAFF

D: .
V: TRBV30
J: TRBJ1-2
size: few
DNA: TGTGCCTGGACCTGGGGAGGTACAGGCTATGGCTACACCTTC
CDR3: CAWTWGGTGYGYTF